This T cell receptor beta chain is from a study of brain T cells in children with intractable seizures. Regarding time point: blood from clinic visit 5 months post-surgery; TSC patient then seizure free. Only cases whose brain tissue showed the highest T cell transcript signatures were sequenced. The method was immunoSEQ multiplex PCR; TCRdb's version includes in-frame clones alone and lacks a portion of them. Among 340,000 or so clones listed, 93% were seen once. J was trimmed by 4 bases and V by 7 bases; bases with no gene match: 17. Germline assignment: CDR1 LNHDA and CDR2 SQIVND (reference sequence). The CDR3 is 18 amino acids. Study observations and caveats: Pre-surgery blood may have been undersampled, hiding some clones.

About this clone itself: The antigen remains unidentified.

This TCR was sampled from a boy under two years old with tuberous sclerosis and intractable seizures. The chain is built from TRBV19 and TRBJ1-5, with 9 positions matching TRBD1. The material was peripheral blood, obtained more than 4 months after surgery. CDR3: CASTIGPGTGFSNQPQHF. The CDR3, as DNA: TGTGCCAGTACGATCGGGCCGGGGACAGGGTTTTCAAATCAGCCCCAGCATTTT.